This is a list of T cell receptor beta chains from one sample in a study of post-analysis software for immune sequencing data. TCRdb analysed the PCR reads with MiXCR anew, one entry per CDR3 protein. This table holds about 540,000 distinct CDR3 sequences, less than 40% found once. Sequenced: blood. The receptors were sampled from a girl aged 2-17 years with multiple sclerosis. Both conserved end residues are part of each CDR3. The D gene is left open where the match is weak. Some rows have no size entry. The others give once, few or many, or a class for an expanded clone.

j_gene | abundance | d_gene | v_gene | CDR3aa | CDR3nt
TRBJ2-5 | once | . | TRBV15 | CATSAQGRRETQYF | TGTGCCACCAGCGCTCAGGGACGACGCGAGACCCAGTACTTC
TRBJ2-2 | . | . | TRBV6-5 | CVIRRTSNTGELFF | TGTGTCATTCGCAGGACATCGAACACCGGGGAGCTGTTTTTT
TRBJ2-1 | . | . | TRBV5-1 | CASSLARGASYNEQFF | TGCGCCAGCAGCTTGGCCCGGGGGGCCTCCTACAATGAGCAGTTCTTC
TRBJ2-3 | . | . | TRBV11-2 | CASSLGGWTQYF | TGTGCCAGCAGCTTAGGGGGATGGACGCAGTATTTT
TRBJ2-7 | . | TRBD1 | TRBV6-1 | CASSPRQGPSTQYF | TGTGCCAGCAGTCCTCGACAGGGGCCTTCTACCCAGTACTTC
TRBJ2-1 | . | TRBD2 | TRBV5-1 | CASSLGAGGEEQFF | TGCGCCAGCAGCTTGGGTGCCGGGGGGGAAGAGCAGTTCTTC
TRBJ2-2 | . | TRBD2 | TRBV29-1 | CSVDRHSGGVNTGELFF | TGCAGCGTTGATCGGCATAGCGGGGGGGTAAACACCGGGGAGCTGTTTTTT
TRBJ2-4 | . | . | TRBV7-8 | CASSPSLFTGKNIQYF | TGTGCCAGCAGCCCAAGTCTCTTCACGGGCAAAAACATTCAGTACTTC
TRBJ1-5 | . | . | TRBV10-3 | CAISETRGSGTQPYSNQPQHF | TGTGCCATCAGTGAGACGAGGGGGTCCGGGACACAACCTTATAGCAATCAGCCCCAGCATTTT
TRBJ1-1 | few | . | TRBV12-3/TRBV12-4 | CASSISGYTEAFF | TGTGCCAGCAGTATCTCAGGTTACACTGAAGCTTTCTTT
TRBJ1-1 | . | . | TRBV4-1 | CASSQDRGWAEAFF | TGCGCCAGCAGCCAAGATAGGGGCTGGGCTGAAGCTTTCTTT
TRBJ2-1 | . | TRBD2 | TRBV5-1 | CASSTFTSGGSYNEQFF | TGCGCCAGCAGCACCTTTACTAGCGGGGGGTCCTACAATGAGCAGTTCTTC